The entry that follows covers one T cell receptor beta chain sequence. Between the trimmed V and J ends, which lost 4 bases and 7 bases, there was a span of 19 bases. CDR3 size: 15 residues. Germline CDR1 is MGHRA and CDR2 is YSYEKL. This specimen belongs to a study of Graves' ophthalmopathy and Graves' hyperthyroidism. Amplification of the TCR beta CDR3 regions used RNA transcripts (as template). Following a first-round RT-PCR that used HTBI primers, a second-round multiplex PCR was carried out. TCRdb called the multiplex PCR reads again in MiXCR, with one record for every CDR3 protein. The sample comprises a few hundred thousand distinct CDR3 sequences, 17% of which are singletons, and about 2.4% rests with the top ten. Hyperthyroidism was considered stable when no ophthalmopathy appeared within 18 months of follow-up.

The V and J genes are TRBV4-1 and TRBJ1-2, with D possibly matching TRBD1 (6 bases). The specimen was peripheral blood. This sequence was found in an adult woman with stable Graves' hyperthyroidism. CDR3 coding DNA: TGCGCCAGCAGCCCGTCGGGGGCCGAATTTCTTGGCTACACCTTC. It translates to CASSPSGAEFLGYTF.